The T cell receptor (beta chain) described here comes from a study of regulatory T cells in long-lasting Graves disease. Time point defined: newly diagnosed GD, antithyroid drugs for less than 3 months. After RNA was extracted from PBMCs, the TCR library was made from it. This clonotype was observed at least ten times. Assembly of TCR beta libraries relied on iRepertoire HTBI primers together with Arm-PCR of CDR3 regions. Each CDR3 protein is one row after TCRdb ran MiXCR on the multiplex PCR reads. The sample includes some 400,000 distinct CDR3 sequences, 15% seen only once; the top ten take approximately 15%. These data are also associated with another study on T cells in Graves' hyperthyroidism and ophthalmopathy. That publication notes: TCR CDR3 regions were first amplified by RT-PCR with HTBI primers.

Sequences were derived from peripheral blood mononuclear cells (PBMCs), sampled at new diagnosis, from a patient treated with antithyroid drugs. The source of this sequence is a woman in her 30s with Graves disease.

CDR3 protein: CAWSVQKETQYF. The CDR3 nucleotides read TGTGCCTGGAGTGTACAGAAGGAGACCCAGTACTTC. V and J are TRBV30 and TRBJ2-5; D not certain. This CDR3 has 12 amino acids. Per germline, CDR1 GTSNPN and CDR2 SVGIG (reference sequence). Trimming took 0 bases from V and 5 from J, leaving 7 bases between them.